This T cell receptor beta chain was captured by sequencing in a study of cytomegalovirus exposure and HLA in healthy donors. Concerning this clone: What it recognizes is unknown.

The PCR employed 60 Vbeta primers together with 13 Jbeta primers. Generated by immunoSEQ multiplex PCR, the TCRdb table keeps only in-frame clones and is missing some. The sample carries around 99,000 clones, more than 70% recorded once. General study results and limits: About 87% or about 30% of the time was how often most TCR beta V segments were productive, according to an earlier analysis. The study designated 150 or so TCR beta chains cytomegalovirus-associated. A later analysis reported that several of the most significant clusters appeared to be linked to common viral pathogens, among them Epstein-Barr virus. Cytomegalovirus status was reportedly diagnosed by the classifier with high sensitivity and specificity.

The V gene's germline CDR1 is MDHEN and CDR2 SYDVKM. The CDR3 extends over 15 amino acids. The junction had 8 bases not matched to a gene; V was cut back by 5 bases and J by 7 bases. Sample: PBMCs. The rearrangement joins TRBV28 to TRBJ2-1; 10 nucleotides line up with TRBD1. The receptor was isolated from a man aged 18 to 30 in good health and CMV-seronegative. The DNA for the CDR3 is TGTGCCAGCAGTGCGGGACAGGGGATGGGGAATGAGCAGTTCTTC. Protein product: CASSAGQGMGNEQFF. The entire variable domain, with the rest obtained from reference TRBV28 and TRBJ2-1, is as follows: DVKVTQSSRYLVKRTGEKVFLECVQDMDHENMFWYRQDPGLGLRLIYFSYDVKMKEKGDIPEGYSVSREKKERFSLILESASTNQTSMYLCASSAGQGMGNEQFFGPGTRLTVL.